This T cell receptor (beta chain) was profiled in a study of blood T cell repertoires in COVID-19. On the study more broadly: From T cells, B-cell-depleted T cells, or PBMCs came the material, which was cDNA or gDNA.

CDR1 is MGHRA and CDR2 is YSYEKL in the germline V gene. The CDR3 spans 14 residues. Trimming stripped 0 bases from V and 8 bases from J, with 10 bases between. The protocol was immunoSEQ multiplex PCR, while the TCRdb copy is restricted to in-frame clones and leaves out a portion. The sample contains some 62,000 clones, 70% to 90% of which appear only once. This clone was recorded only once. The sequencing sample was made of PBMCs or T cells enriched from blood (not recorded which). V and J are TRBV4-1 and TRBJ1-4; TRBD1 might be the D (5 bases). This clonotype was obtained from a woman aged 35 to 49 with acute COVID-19. CDR3 in DNA: TGCGCCAGCAGCCAAGACAGGGATCGAGAAAAACTGTTTTTT. It is translated as CASSQDRDREKLFF.